This record covers a single TCR beta chain. Which antigen it targets is not known. Per-base qualities were not stored, and no clone one base away is much larger. Trimming takes 5 bases from V and 5 bases from J, and the germline ends sit 21 bases apart. CDR1 and CDR2, per the germline V gene (reference sequence), are LNHDA and SQIVND. The CDR3 covers 17 residues, taking in both the cysteine and the phenylalanine. The DNA shown is the 51-base CDR3, in frame from base 1. TCR beta CDR3 regions were sequenced from DNA using the immunoSEQ Assay. The original pipeline was this. To compute T cell density, TCR beta template counts were normalized to usable DNA, which was estimated by amplifying housekeeping genes. Richness was estimated using the preseqR package, with extrapolation to 400,000 templates for PBMC samples and to 120,000 templates for tissue samples. Clonality was taken to be one minus Pielou's evenness. To identify tissue-enriched TCRs, differential abundance testing was run on productive amino-acid clonotypes with a minimum total count of 5 and an alpha of 0.1. The Jaccard Index and the Morisita Overlap Index were used to measure how much the repertoires overlapped between compartments. GLIPH grouped TCR beta CDR3s together with public tetramer-defined viral CDR3s, and a viral motif had to include at least three viral sequences and also show V-gene enrichment. Held by TCRdb, this immuneACCESS table contains in-frame sequences only and omits some clones. Under half of the omission traces to an unresolved V gene where checked; the cause of the rest is unknown. That table gives V, J and clone size, and the DNA gave D and trimming. The sample table holds under 35,000 clones, of which roughly 90% were seen once. The ten largest clones take up roughly 2.1% of the sample.

At diagnosis, peripheral blood, uninvolved tumor-adjacent lung and tumor were collected and stored as a combination of fresh-frozen and FFPE material. For TCR repertoire profiling, blood samples were analyzed as peripheral blood mononuclear cells. This sample was included in a study of T cells in localized non-small cell lung cancer (TCRdb year 2020). Regarding the complete study: The study analyzed T cell repertoires of hundreds of early-stage NSCLC patients, comparing tumors and uninvolved tumor-adjacent lungs. NSCLC patients had a mean age of approximately 72 years, and around 130 were male and more than 90 female. The cohort consisted of 200 to 250 treatment-naive NSCLC patients whose localized lung tumors had been resected. Findings and caveats that apply to the study as a whole: Uninvolved tumor-adjacent lung showed the highest T cell clonality, higher than tumor, which suggests more focused antigenic responses in the uninvolved tumor-adjacent lung. Because multi-region tumor sequencing was not performed, intratumor heterogeneity could not be ruled out. Because the study design was exploratory, TCR variables were selected using unadjusted p-values without false-discovery rate correction. A median of about 55 of the top 100 tumor clones were detected in paired uninvolved adjacent lung, and some 30 of these tumor clones were also found among the top 100 clones of the paired uninvolved adjacent lung. Higher T cell density in blood was associated with longer overall survival, whereas higher clonality in adjacent lung was associated with shorter survival.

The chain is made from TRBV19 and TRBJ1-4; a weak D assignment points to TRBD1 (5 bases agree). The source material was peripheral blood, sampled before any cancer treatment. This receptor was taken from a female donor over 55 with stage I lung adenocarcinoma. The DNA sequence is TGTGCCAGTAGTCCCACCGGGACTACCCTAGGGAATGAAAAACTGTTTTTT. This is translated as CASSPTGTTLGNEKLFF.